Sequencing of this TCR beta chain was carried out in a study of T cell responses to AZD1222 COVID-19 vaccine. Study-wide results and caveats: Sampled repertoires all dated from after the peak T cell response. Targeting of unmutated variant regions was reportedly seen in nearly half of spike-specific TCRs. Most donors were white British and more were female, and clonal diversity was possibly underestimated.

TCRdb's table, derived via immunoSEQ multiplex PCR, lists solely in-frame clones and lacks some. The table has 40,000 to 55,000 clones, roughly 89% seen once. As regards this clone: Antigen: not known.

This CDR3 has 14 residues. Germline values: CDR1 SGHDT, CDR2 YYEEEE. The junction had 7 bases not matched to a gene; V was cut back by 8 bases and J by 6 bases. The sequence was collected from an adult who received the AZD1222 COVID-19 vaccine. The gene calls are TRBV5-6 and TRBJ2-1; 11 bases line up with TRBD2. The specimen was peripheral blood, collected 28 days after the second AZD1222 dose. The CDR3 is CASRTSGRFNEQFF. CDR3 bases: TGTGCCAGTCGGACTAGCGGGCGGTTCAATGAGCAGTTCTTC.